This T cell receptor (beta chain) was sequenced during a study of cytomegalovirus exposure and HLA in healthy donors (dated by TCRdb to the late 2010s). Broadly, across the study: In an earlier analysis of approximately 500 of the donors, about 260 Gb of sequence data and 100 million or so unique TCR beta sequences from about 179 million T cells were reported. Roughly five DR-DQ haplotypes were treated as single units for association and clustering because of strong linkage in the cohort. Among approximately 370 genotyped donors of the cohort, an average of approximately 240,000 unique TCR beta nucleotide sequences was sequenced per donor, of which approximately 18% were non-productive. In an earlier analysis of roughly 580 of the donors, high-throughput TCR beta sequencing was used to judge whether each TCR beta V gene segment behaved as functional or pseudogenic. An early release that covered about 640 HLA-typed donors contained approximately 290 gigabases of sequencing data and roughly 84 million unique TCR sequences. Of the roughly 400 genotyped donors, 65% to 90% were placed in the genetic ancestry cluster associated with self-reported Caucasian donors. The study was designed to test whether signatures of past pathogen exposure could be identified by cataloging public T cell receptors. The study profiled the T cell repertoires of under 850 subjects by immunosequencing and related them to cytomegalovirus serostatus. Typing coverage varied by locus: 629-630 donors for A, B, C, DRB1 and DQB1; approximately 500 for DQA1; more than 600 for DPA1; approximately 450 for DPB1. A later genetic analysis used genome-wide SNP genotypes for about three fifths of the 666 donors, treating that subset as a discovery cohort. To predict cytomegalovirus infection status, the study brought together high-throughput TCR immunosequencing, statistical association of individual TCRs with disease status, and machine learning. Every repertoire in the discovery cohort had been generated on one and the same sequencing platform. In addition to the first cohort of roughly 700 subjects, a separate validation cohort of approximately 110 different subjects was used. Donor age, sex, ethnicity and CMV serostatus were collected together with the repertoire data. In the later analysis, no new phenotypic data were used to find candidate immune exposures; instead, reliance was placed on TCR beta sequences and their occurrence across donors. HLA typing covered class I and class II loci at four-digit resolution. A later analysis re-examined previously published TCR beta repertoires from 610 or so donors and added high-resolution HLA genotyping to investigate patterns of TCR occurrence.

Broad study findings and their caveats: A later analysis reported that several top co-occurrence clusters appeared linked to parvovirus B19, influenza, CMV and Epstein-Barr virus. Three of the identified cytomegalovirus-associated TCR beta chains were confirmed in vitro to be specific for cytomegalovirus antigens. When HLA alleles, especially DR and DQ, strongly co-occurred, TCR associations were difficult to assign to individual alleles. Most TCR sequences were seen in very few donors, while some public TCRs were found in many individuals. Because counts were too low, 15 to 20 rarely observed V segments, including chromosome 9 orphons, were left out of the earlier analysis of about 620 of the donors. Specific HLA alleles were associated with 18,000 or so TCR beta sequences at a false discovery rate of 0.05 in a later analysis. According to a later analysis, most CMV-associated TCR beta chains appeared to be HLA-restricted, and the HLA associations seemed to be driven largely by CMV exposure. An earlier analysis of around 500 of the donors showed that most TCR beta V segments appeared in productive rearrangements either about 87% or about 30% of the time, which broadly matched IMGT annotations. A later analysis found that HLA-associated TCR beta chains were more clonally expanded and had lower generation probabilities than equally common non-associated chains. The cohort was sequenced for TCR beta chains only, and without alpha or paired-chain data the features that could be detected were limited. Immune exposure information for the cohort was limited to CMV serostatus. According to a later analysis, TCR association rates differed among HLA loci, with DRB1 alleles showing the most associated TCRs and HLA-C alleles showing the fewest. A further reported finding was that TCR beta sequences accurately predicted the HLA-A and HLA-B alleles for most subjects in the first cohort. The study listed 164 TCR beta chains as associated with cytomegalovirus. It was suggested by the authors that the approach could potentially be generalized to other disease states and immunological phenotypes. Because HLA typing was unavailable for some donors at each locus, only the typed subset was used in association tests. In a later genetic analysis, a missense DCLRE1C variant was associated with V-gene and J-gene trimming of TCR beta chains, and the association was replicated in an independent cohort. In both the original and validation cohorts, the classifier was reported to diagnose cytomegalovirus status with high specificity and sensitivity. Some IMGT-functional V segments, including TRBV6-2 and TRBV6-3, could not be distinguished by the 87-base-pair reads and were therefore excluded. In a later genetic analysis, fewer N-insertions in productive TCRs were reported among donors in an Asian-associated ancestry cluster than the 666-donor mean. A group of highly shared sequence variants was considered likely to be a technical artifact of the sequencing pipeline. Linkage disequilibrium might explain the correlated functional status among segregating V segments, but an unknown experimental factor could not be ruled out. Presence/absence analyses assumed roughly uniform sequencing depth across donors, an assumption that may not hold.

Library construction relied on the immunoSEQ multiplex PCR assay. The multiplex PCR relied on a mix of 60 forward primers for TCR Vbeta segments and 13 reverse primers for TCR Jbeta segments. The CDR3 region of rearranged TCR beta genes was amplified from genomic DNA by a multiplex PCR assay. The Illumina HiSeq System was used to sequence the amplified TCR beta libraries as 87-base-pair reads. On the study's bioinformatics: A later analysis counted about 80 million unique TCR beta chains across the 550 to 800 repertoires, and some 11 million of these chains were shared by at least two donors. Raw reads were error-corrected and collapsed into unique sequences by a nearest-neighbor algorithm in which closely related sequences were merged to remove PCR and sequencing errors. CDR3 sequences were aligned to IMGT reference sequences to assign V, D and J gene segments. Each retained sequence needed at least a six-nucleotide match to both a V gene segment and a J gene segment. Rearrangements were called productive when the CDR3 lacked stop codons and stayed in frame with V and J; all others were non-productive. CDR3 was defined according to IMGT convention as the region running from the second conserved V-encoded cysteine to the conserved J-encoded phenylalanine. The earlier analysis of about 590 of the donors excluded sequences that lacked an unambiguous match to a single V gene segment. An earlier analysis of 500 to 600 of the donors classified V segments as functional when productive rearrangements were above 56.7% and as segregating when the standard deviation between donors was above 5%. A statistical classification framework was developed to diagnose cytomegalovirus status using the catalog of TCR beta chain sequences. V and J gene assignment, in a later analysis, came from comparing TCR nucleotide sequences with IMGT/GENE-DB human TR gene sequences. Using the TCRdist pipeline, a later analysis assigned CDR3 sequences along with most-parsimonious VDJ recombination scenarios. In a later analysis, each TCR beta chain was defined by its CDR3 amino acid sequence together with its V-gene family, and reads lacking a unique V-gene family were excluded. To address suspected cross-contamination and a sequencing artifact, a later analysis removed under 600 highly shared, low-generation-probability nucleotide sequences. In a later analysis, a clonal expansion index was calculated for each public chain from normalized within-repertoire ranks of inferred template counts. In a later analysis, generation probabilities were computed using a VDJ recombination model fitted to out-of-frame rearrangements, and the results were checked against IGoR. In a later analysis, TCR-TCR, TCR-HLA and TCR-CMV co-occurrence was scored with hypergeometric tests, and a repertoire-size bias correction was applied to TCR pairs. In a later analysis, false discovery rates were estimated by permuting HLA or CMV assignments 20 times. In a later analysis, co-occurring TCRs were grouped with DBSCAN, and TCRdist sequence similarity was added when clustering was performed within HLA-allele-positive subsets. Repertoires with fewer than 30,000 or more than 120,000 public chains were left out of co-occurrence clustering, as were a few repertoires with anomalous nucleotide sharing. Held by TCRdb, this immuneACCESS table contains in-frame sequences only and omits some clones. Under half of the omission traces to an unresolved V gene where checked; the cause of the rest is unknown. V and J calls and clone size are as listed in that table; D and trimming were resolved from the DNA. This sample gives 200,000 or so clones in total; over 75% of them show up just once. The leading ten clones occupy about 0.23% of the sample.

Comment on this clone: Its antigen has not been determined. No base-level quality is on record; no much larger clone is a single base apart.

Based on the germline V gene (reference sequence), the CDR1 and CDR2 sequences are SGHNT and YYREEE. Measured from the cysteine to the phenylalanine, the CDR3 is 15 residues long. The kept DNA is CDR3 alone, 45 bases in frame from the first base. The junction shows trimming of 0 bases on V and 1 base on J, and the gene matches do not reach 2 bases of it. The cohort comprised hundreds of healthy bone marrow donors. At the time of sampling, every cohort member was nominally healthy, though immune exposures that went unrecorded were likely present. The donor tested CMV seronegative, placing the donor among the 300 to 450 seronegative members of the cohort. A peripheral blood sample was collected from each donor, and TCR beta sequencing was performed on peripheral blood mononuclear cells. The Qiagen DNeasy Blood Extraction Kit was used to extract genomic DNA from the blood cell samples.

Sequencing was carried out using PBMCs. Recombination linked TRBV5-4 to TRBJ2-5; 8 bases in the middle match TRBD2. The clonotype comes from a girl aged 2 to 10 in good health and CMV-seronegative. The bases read TGTGCCAGCAGCTTGGCCGGGGGGGGCCAAGAGACCCAGTACTTC. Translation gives CASSLAGGGQETQYF.